This T cell receptor (beta chain) was found in a study of neurological immune-mediated disorders. Findings and limits, study-wide: The level of TCR clonal expansion was highest in patients with HTLV-1-associated myelopathy and lowest in multiple sclerosis, where it fell below the level seen in healthy controls.

Described time point: longitudinal time-point 1 (baseline). CDR1 MNHNS and CDR2 SASEGT come from the germline V gene. The CDR3 is 15 amino acids. V gave up 1 base and J gave up 1 base; unmatched junction bases: 3. This clonotype has a count of ten or more. Its antigen is still unknown. Sequencing of 15-18 subjects in each run yielded over 170 million TCR-beta sequences. MiXCR, applied by TCRdb to the 5' RACE reads, yields one record per CDR3 protein. Counted here are around 76,000 distinct CDR3 sequences, roughly 10% occurring once; the ten biggest clones make up approximately 9.5%. The chain links TRBV6-1 to TRBJ2-5; 7 nucleotides match TRBD1. Specimen: PBMCs. The sequence came from a man aged 30 to 39 in good health. CDR3 coding DNA: TGTGCCAGCAGTGAAGTGACAGGGATCCAAGAGACCCAGTACTTC. Translated: CASSEVTGIQETQYF.